This T cell receptor (beta chain) stems from a study of regulatory T cells in long-lasting Graves disease. Turning to this clonotype: The antigen is not known.

Findings of the study overall: TCR diversity was lower in persistent than newly diagnosed Graves' disease. Results may be inaccurate due to the small sample size.

Sequencing libraries for TCR beta were prepared with iRepertoire HTBI primers and Arm-PCR of CDR3 regions. TCRdb redid the calling of the multiplex PCR reads with MiXCR, one entry per CDR3 protein. In the table there are about 320,000 distinct CDR3 sequences, over 15% of which are singletons. Time point noted: newly diagnosed GD, antithyroid drugs for less than 3 months. Extracted RNA from PBMCs served as the source of the TCR library. Graves' disease diagnoses used American Thyroid Association guidelines. All patients originated from an endocrinology department located in Xi'an, China. The sequence came from a female donor with Graves disease. The source material was peripheral blood mononuclear cells (PBMCs), sampled at new diagnosis, from a patient treated with antithyroid drugs.

The CDR3 here is CASSLGGVGNSPLHF. The DNA for the CDR3 is TGTGCCAGCAGTCTAGGGGGGGTGGGGAATTCACCCCTCCACTTT. V gene TRBV7-8 combines with J gene TRBJ1-6; weak D call: TRBD1 (6 bases). Trimming cost V 6 bases and J 7 bases, with 16 bases left between them. The CDR3 runs 15 residues. Germline-derived CDR1 and CDR2 are SGHVS and FQNEAQ.